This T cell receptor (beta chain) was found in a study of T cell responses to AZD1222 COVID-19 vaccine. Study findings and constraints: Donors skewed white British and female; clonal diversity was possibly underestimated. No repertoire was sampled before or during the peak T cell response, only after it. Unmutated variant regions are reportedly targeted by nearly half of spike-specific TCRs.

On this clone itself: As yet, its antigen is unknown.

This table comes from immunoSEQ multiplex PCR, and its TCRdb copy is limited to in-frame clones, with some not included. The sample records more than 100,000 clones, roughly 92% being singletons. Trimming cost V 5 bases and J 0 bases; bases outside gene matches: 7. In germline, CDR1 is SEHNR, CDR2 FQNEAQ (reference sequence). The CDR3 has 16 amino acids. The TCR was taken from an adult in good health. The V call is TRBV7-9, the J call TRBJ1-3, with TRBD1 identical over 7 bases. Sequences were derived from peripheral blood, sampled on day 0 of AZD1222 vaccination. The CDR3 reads CASSPPTGSSGNTIYF. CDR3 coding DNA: TGTGCCAGCAGCCCCCCGACAGGGAGCTCTGGAAACACCATATATTTT. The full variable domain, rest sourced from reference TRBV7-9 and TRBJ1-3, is DTGVSQNPRHKITKRGQNVTFRCDPISEHNRLYWYRQTLGQGPEFLTYFQNEAQLEKSRLLSDRFSAERPKGSFSTLEIQRTEQGDSAMYLCASSPPTGSSGNTIYFGEGSWLTVV.